This entry lists 15 T cell receptor beta chains sequenced from one sample in a study of immune evolution from preneoplasia to lung adenocarcinoma. TCRdb's copy holds only in-frame clones and misses some; the assay was immunoSEQ multiplex PCR. The repertoire has some 5,000 clones, around 82% of them found once; the top ten carry 8.3%. The source material was FFPE lung adenocarcinoma in situ tissue. Source of these receptors: a person aged 70 to 85 with lung adenocarcinoma.

This chain connects TRBV7-2 to TRBJ2-7; D gene ambiguous. The CDR3 runs 14 residues. Trimming stripped 10 bases from V and 2 bases from J, with 18 bases between. Looked up from germline, CDR1 is SGHTA and CDR2 is FQGNSA. CDR3 coding DNA: TGTGCCACCTCCCTCTTTGCCTGGGCCTACGAGCAGTACTTC. Its translation: CATSLFAWAYEQYF.

The chain is built from TRBV7-3 and TRBJ2-3; D remains ambiguous. Trimming stripped 2 bases from V and 1 base from J, with 10 bases between. The CDR3 consists of 15 residues. Per the germline V gene, CDR1 is SGHTA and CDR2 is FQGTGA. CDR3 sequence (DNA): TGTGCCAGCAGCTTAGACTTCAGTGGCACAGATACGCAGTATTTT. Amino acids: CASSLDFSGTDTQYF.

The chain links TRBV27 to TRBJ2-3, with D perhaps matching TRBD1 (6 bases). Germline CDR1 is MNHEY and CDR2 is SMNVEV (reference sequence). Trimming pared 4 bases from V and 3 bases from J, leaving 14 bases between. CDR3 size: 15 residues. The CDR3: CASSSGQLTTDTQYF. The CDR3 DNA follows: TGTGCCAGCAGTTCCGGACAGTTAACGACAGATACGCAGTATTTT.

The V gene is TRBV29-1, the J gene TRBJ1-1; D uncertain. Germline V lookup: CDR1 SQVTM, CDR2 ANQGSEA. The CDR3 runs to 13 residues. V lost 4 bases and J 5 bases, leaving 14 bases between the germline ends. The CDR3 DNA sequence: TGCAGCGTTGTTCAGGTGGTACGAACTGAAGCTTTCTTT. This translates into CSVVQVVRTEAFF.

V gene TRBV5-8 combines with J gene TRBJ1-4; tentative D call: TRBD1 (6 bases). The ends were cut back, 1 base at V and 5 bases at J, with 12 bases in the middle. This CDR3 contains 15 residues. Germline CDR1 SGHTS, CDR2 YDEGEE. As DNA, the CDR3 is TGTGCCAGCAGCTTGAAGGTCAGGGGAAATGAAAAACTGTTTTTT. Translated, it gives CASSLKVRGNEKLFF.

The V and J genes are TRBV30 and TRBJ1-5; TRBD1 aligns across 9 bases. The germline CDR1 and CDR2 sequences are GTSNPN and SVGIG (reference sequence). CDR3 size: 13 residues. Unmatched junction bases numbered 1, after V lost 3 bases and J lost 4 bases. The DNA for the CDR3 is TGTGCCTGGAGGGGACAGGGAAATCAGCCCCAGCATTTT. This sequence encodes CAWRGQGNQPQHF.

The genes are TRBV7-9 and TRBJ1-5, with D tentatively TRBD1 (5 bases). V lost 5 bases and J lost 2, with 13 bases in between. Germline assignment: CDR1 SEHNR and CDR2 FQNEAQ (reference sequence). CDR3 length equals 15 residues. The CDR3 DNA follows: TGTGCCAGCAGCCCTCCCGGGACCGGCAATCAGCCCCAGCATTTT. Its translation is CASSPPGTGNQPQHF.

For the CDR3, the DNA is TGTGCCAGCAGTGAAACCCGGAGGTCCTACGAGCAGTACTTC. Translated, it gives CASSETRRSYEQYF. This rearrangement joins TRBV6-1 to TRBJ2-7; D possibly corresponds to TRBD2 (5 bases). In germline, CDR1 is MNHNS, CDR2 SASEGT. Trimming left V 2 bases short and J 1 base short, with 9 bases between. This CDR3 spans 14 amino acids.

The chain links TRBV2 to TRBJ2-7; D perhaps matches TRBD1 (5 bases). This CDR3 has 12 amino acids. Germline loops: CDR1 SNHLY, CDR2 FYNNEI. V was pared by 6 bases and J by 4 bases, with 10 bases between. The DNA of the CDR3 is TGTGCCAGCAGCCCCACAGGATACGAGCAGTACTTC. It translates to CASSPTGYEQYF.

This clone is a singleton in its sample. The chain joins TRBV27 to TRBJ2-7; perhaps TRBD2 as D (6 bases). V lost 6 bases, J lost 7 bases, and 16 bases lay in between. CDR1 and CDR2 from the germline V gene are MNHEY and SMNVEV (reference sequence). The CDR3 sequence is 13 residues long. In DNA, the CDR3 is TGTGCCAGCAGAGGATCTATCGGGGGAGAGCAGTACTTC. Encoded protein: CASRGSIGGEQYF.

CDR3 sequence (DNA): TGCGCCAGCAGCCAGACAGATGCAACTAATGAAAAACTGTTTTTT. Amino acids: CASSQTDATNEKLFF. J is TRBJ1-4 and V is TRBV4-1; D is possibly TRBD1 (5 bases). V dropped 3 bases and J dropped 0 bases, with 8 bases sitting between them. In germline, CDR1 is MGHRA, CDR2 YSYEKL. CDR3 length: 15 residues.

This clone was counted a single time. The V and J genes are TRBV7-9 and TRBJ1-6; D unclear. Germline CDR1 SEHNR, CDR2 FQNEAQ (reference sequence). The V end lost 2 bases, the J end lost 6 bases, and 11 bases lay between the germline ends. CDR3 size: 15 residues. Written as DNA, the CDR3 is TGTGCCAGCAGCTTAAGGCGGGATTTTAATTCACCCCTCCACTTT. It specifies CASSLRRDFNSPLHF.

The chain combines TRBV10-3 with TRBJ2-7, with D perhaps TRBD1 (5 bases). V dropped 6 bases and J dropped 3 bases, with 15 bases sitting between them. This CDR3 contains 14 residues. CDR1 ENHRY and CDR2 SYGVKD come from the germline V gene. The CDR3 nucleotides are TGTGCCATCAGAGAACAGGTAGGAAGCTACGAGCAGTACTTC. Translating it yields CAIREQVGSYEQYF.

The gene calls are TRBV7-9 and TRBJ2-3; D gene uncertain. The CDR3 runs 12 residues. Trimming removed 7 bases at V and 1 base at J, with 6 bases between. Germline-derived CDR1 and CDR2 are SEHNR and FQNEAQ (reference sequence). The CDR3 DNA reads as TGTGCCAGCAACCAAGGCACAGATACGCAGTATTTT. This sequence encodes CASNQGTDTQYF.

V is TRBV5-4 and J is TRBJ2-5; D not resolved. The CDR3 contains 14 residues. V lost 2 bases, J lost 3 bases, and 11 bases lay in between. CDR1 is SGHNT and CDR2 is YYREEE in the germline V gene (reference sequence). CDR3 coding DNA: TGTGCCAGCAGCTTTCTCGGCAGCGAAGAGACCCAGTACTTC. Translating gives CASSFLGSEETQYF.